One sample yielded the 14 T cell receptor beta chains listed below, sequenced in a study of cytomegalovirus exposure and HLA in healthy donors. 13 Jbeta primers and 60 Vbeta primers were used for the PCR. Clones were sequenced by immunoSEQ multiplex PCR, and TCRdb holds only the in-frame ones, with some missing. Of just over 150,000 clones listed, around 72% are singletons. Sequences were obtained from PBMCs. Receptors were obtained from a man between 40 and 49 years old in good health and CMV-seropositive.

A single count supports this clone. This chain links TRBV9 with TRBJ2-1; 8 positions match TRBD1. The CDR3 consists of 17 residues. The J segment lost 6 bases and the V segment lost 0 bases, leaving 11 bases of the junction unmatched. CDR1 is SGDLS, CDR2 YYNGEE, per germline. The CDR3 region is CASSVGPLDRVGNEQFF. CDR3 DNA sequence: TGTGCCAGCAGCGTAGGCCCCCTGGACAGGGTCGGCAATGAGCAGTTCTTC.

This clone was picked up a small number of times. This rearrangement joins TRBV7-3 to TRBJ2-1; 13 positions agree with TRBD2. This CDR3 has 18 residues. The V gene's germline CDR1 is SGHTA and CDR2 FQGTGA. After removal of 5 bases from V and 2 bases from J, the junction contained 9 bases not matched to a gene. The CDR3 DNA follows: TGTGCCAGCAGCCAAGGGACTAGCGGGGCCGCGGCCTACAATGAGCAGTTCTTC. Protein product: CASSQGTSGAAAYNEQFF.

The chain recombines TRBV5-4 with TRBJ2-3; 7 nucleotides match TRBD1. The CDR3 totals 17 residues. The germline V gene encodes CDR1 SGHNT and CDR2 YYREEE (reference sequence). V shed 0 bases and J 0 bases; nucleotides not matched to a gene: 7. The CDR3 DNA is TGTGCCAGCAGCTTGGAAGCGACAGGGTGGAGCACAGATACGCAGTATTTT. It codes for CASSLEATGWSTDTQYF.

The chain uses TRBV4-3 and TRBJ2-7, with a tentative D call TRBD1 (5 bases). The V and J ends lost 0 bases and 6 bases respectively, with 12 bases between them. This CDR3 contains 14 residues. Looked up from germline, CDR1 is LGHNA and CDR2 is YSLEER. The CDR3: CASSQEGPWGEQYF. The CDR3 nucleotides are TGCGCCAGCAGCCAAGAGGGGCCGTGGGGCGAGCAGTACTTC.

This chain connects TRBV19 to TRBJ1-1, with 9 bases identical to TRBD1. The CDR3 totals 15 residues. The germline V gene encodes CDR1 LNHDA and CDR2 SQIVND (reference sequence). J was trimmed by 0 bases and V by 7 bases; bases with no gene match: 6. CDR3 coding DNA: TGTGCCAGTAATGACAGGGGGAAGGTGAACACTGAAGCTTTCTTT. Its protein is CASNDRGKVNTEAFF.

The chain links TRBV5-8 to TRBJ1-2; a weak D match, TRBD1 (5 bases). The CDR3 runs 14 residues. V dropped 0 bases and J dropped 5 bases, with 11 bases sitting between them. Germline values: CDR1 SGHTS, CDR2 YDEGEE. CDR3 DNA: TGTGCCAGCAGCTTGGATGTAGGGGTATATGGCTACACCTTC. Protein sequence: CASSLDVGVYGYTF.

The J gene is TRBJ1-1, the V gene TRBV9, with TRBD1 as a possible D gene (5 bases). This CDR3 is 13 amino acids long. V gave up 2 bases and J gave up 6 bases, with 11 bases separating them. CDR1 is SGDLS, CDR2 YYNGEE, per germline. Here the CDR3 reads CASSVRRGSEAFF. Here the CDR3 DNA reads TGTGCCAGCAGCGTCAGGAGGGGATCTGAAGCTTTCTTT.

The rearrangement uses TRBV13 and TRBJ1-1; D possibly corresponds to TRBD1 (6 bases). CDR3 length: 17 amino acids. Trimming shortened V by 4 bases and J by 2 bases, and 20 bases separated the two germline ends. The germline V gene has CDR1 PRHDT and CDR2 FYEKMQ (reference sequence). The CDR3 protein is CASSSPGEGGLNTEAFF. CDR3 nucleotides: TGTGCCAGCAGCTCGCCAGGGGAGGGGGGGCTTAACACTGAAGCTTTCTTT.

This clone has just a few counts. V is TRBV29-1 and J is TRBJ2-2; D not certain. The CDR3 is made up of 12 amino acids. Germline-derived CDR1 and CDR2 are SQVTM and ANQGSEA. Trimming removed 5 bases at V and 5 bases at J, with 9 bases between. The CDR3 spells CSVPSRTGELFF. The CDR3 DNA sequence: TGCAGCGTTCCCTCCAGGACCGGGGAGCTGTTTTTT.

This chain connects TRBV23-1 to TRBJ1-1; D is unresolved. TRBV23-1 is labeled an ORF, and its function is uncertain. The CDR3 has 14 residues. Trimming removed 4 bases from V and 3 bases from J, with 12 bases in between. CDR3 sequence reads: CASSPPKSDTEAFF. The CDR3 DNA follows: TGCGCCAGCAGTCCCCCCAAATCGGACACTGAAGCTTTCTTT.

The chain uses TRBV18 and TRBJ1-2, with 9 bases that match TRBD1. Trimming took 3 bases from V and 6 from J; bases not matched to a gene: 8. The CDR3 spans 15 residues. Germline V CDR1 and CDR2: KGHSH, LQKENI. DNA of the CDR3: TGTGCCAGCTCACCCCGTTGGGACAGGGAGGATGGCTACACCTTC. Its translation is CASSPRWDREDGYTF.

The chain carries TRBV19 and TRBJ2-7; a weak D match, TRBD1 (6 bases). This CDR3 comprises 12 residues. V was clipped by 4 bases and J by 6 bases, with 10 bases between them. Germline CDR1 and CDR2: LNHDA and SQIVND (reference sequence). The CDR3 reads CASSKGVGEQYF. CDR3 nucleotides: TGTGCCAGTAGTAAGGGGGTTGGCGAGCAGTACTTC.

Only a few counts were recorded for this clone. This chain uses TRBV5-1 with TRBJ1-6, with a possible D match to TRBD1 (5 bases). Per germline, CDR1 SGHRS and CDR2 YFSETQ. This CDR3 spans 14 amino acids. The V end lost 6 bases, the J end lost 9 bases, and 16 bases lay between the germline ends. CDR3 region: CASTLGGAGSPLHF. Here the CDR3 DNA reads TGCGCCAGCACGCTGGGCGGGGCGGGTTCACCCCTCCACTTT.

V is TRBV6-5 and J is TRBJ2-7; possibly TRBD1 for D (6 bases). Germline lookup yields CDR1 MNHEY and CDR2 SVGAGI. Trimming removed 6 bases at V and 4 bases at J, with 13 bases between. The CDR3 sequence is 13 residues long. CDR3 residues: CASRPTGNYEQYF. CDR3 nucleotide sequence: TGTGCCAGCAGGCCGACAGGAAATTACGAGCAGTACTTC.